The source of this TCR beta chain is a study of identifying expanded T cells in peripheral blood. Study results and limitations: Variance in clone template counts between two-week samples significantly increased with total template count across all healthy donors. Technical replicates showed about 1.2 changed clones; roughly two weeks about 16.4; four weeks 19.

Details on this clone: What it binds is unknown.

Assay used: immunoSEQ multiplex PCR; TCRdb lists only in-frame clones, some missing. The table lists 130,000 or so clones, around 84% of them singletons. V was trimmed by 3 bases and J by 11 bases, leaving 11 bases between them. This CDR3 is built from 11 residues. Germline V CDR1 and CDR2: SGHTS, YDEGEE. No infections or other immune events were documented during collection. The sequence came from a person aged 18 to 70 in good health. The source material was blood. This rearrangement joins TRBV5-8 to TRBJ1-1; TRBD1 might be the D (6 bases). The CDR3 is CASSSQGPAFF. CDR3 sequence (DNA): TGTGCCAGCAGCTCACAGGGCCCGGCTTTCTTT. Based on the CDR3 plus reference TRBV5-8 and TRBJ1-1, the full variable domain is EAGVTQSPTHLIKTRGQQATLRCSPISGHTSVYWYQQALGLGLQFLLWYDEGEERNRGNFPPRFSGRQFPNYSSELNVNALELEDSALYLCASSSQGPAFFGQGTRLTVV.